This is a list of T cell receptor beta chains from one sample in a study of blood T cell repertoires in COVID-19. The table came from immunoSEQ multiplex PCR; TCRdb's copy has only in-frame clones and leaves some out. The data show roughly 400,000 clones, around 87% seen once. Sequencing was done on a sample of peripheral blood. These TCRs come from an older woman with COVID-19, enrolled during active disease. CDR3s leave out the opening cysteine and the closing phenylalanine or tryptophan. Fields, in order: V gene, J gene, CDR3 protein.

V: TRBV9; J: TRBJ2-5; CDR3: ASSGGGEAQETQY
V: TRBV6-5; J: TRBJ1-6; CDR3: ASRWDRGYNSPLH
V: TRBV6-5; J: TRBJ1-1; CDR3: ASTLRGETSEAF
V: TRBV14; J: TRBJ2-1; CDR3: ASSLPGFPSAEQF
V: TRBV28; J: TRBJ1-4; CDR3: ASSSQGTKEKLF
V: TRBV19; J: TRBJ1-1; CDR3: ASSPRDKALNTEAF
V: TRBV7-9; J: TRBJ2-3; CDR3: ASSFDMATDTQY
V: TRBV5-4; J: TRBJ2-1; CDR3: ASSFGRGYNEQF
V: TRBV18; J: TRBJ2-7; CDR3: ASSPGRSYEQY
V: TRBV14; J: TRBJ1-3; CDR3: ASSQDRRPGGLSGNTIY
V: TRBV30; J: TRBJ1-4; CDR3: AWSARDRGEEKLF
V: TRBV19; J: TRBJ1-6; CDR3: ASSGFNSPLH
V: TRBV10-1; J: TRBJ2-3; CDR3: ASSESTSGGVTDTQY
V: TRBV27; J: TRBJ1-1; CDR3: ASTPTGEVDTEAF
V: TRBV5-4; J: TRBJ1-1; CDR3: ASSKTGNTEAF
V: TRBV7-6; J: TRBJ2-7; CDR3: ASSFRTGTGEQY
V: TRBV19; J: TRBJ2-7; CDR3: ASSSGTGATYEQY
V: TRBV20-1; J: TRBJ1-1; CDR3: SAVQEREAF
V: TRBV6-5; J: TRBJ1-4; CDR3: ASMKEDRFSEKLF
V: TRBV6-5; J: TRBJ2-5; CDR3: ASSVGTAEETQY
V: TRBV6-1; J: TRBJ2-7; CDR3: ASSDIAGRAEQY
V: TRBV28; J: TRBJ1-3; CDR3: ASSLSIRQGQNTIY
V: TRBV9; J: TRBJ2-7; CDR3: ASSVGGGTYEQY
V: TRBV2; J: TRBJ1-4; CDR3: ASSEGFLSTNEKLF
V: TRBV9; J: TRBJ1-1; CDR3: ASTLGGGRATEAF
V: TRBV5-3; J: TRBJ1-5; CDR3: ARSSTDRGSNQPQH